This T cell receptor beta chain was retrieved from a study of shared clonotypes between healthy human individuals. The study, taken as a whole, reports: Limitation of the genetic and exposure-history diversity represented came from the few donors. Among non-shared clonotypes, generation probabilities were lower than among those shared by all four donors. Among donors, the sharing of clonotypes was expected to be influenced by sequencing depth.

The CDR3 consists of 16 residues. Germline loops: CDR1 SGHKS, CDR2 YYEKEE (reference sequence). V dropped 4 bases and J dropped 0 bases, with 13 bases sitting between them. On this clone: Its antigen remains unidentified.

At deep level, the assay was performed. Some clones are missing from TCRdb's copy, which holds only in-frame ones; the method was immunoSEQ multiplex PCR. Of about 92,000 clones detected, approximately 70% appear once; the ten largest clones hold approximately 55%. Sequences were obtained from memory CD8+ T cells sorted from blood. As to subset: CD45RO+ cells pooled with CCR7-negative TemRA cells. The TCR originated in a man younger than 40 in good health. The rearrangement links TRBV5-5 to TRBJ2-2, with D possibly TRBD1 on 5 matching bases. CDR3 sequence (DNA): TGTGCCAGCAGCCCTCAGGGATCATCGAACACCGGGGAGCTGTTTTTT. As protein: CASSPQGSSNTGELFF.